This TCR beta chain stems from a study of Ad26.COV2.S vaccination and SARS-CoV-2 variants. Points from the study as a whole: Recipients given vaccine exceeded placebo recipients in spike-specific TCR breadth.

Regarding this clone: Its antigen is not known.

Germline assignment: CDR1 SGHDT and CDR2 YYEEEE. V was clipped by 4 bases and J by 2 bases, with 12 bases between them. This CDR3 has 14 amino acids. Data came from immunoSEQ multiplex PCR; TCRdb stores just in-frame clones and leaves some out. The sample has roughly 150,000 clones, approximately 90% seen once. The chain is built from TRBV5-6 and TRBJ1-2, with a tentative D call TRBD1 (5 bases). The origin of this receptor is a human donor who had recovered from COVID-19. Specimen: peripheral blood, collected after recovery from COVID-19. The CDR3 reads CASSHGDLNYGYTF. In nucleotides, the CDR3 is TGTGCCAGCAGCCACGGGGACCTAAACTATGGCTACACCTTC. The whole variable domain, filled in from reference TRBV5-6 and TRBJ1-2, reads DAGVTQSPTHLIKTRGQQVTLRCSPKSGHDTVSWYQQALGQGPQFIFQYYEEEERQRGNFPDRFSGHQFPNYSSELNVNALLLGDSALYLCASSHGDLNYGYTFGSGTRLTVV.